The T cell receptor beta chain under discussion was sequenced for a study of T-cell memory formation after mild COVID-19. Study in general: TCR clusters largely stayed donor specific.

V was trimmed by 7 bases and J by 12 bases, leaving 21 bases between them. Germline V lookup: CDR1 SGHVS, CDR2 FQNEAQ. This CDR3 contains 13 residues. TCRdb processed the 5' RACE reads anew with MiXCR; each CDR3 protein has one entry. The sample yields about 290,000 distinct CDR3 sequences, 15% to 20% seen once. The source of this sequence is a man between 18 and 29 years old who had mild COVID-19 (a few samples of this study predate the infection). Cell type and time point are not known. This chain links TRBV7-8 with TRBJ2-5, with D perhaps TRBD2 (6 bases). Sequencing input: PBMCs or a T cell subset sorted from them (not recorded which). DNA for the CDR3: TGTGCCAGCACCCAGGAAACGGGACTCAGGGAGTACTTC. It specifies CASTQETGLREYF.